This T cell receptor (beta chain) was identified during a study of OX40 agonist ivuxolimab in advanced cancers. Study-wide context: Checkpoint inhibitors had been given previously to over 30% of patients. Notes on the study in general: Patients with a partial response at 0.1-3.0 mg/kg had among the lowest clonal expansion.

To note about this clone: Its antigen remains unknown. One junction end disagrees with the germline gene, perhaps due to a read error.

This CDR3 has 14 residues. Looked up from germline, CDR1 is SGDLS and CDR2 is YYNGEE. The table came from immunoSEQ multiplex PCR; TCRdb's copy has only in-frame clones and leaves some out. The sample yields 78,000 or so clones, approximately 86% seen once. Here the sequenced sample was CD4+ or CD8+ T cells sorted from blood, taken in a trial of the OX40 agonist ivuxolimab. The J gene is TRBJ2-7, the V gene TRBV9; D may match TRBD1 or TRBD2 (5 bases each). The receptor comes from an adult with an advanced solid tumor such as melanoma, head and neck, liver or kidney cancer. Written as DNA, the CDR3 is TGTGCCAGTAGCGTAGGGGCGGATTCCTACGAGCAGTACTTC. Protein product: CASSVGADSYEQYF.